The 9 T cell receptor beta chains presented below share a single source sample, sequenced in a study of blood T cell repertoires in COVID-19 (dated by TCRdb to 2019 to 2021). Receptor libraries were prepared by the immunoSEQ multiplex PCR assay. The clones in this table, taken by TCRdb from immuneACCESS, are in-frame only. Not every clone is retained; where verified, under half of the shortfall comes from an unresolved V gene, and the cause of the rest is unknown. This sample holds over 250,000 clones; approximately 90% were observed only once. Jointly, the top ten make up roughly 2% of the sample. The specimen was PBMCs or T cells enriched from blood (not recorded which). All receptors come from a woman aged 55-69 years in a cohort exposed to, infected with or recovered from COVID-19 (not recorded which).

This chain connects TRBV7-3 to TRBJ2-5; 10 bases agree with TRBD2. The CDR3 totals 15 residues. Germline loops: CDR1 SGHTA, CDR2 FQGTGA. After removal of 3 bases from V and 4 bases from J, the junction contained 5 bases not matched to a gene. The CDR3 region is CASSLSGRALETQYF. In nucleotides, the CDR3 is TGTGCCAGCAGCTTGAGCGGGAGGGCGCTAGAGACCCAGTACTTC. Filled out from reference TRBV7-3 and TRBJ2-5, the complete variable domain reads GAGVSQTPSNKVTEKGKYVELRCDPISGHTALYWYRQSLGQGPEFLIYFQGTGAADDSGLPNDRFFAVRPEGSVSTLKIQRTERGDSAVYLCASSLSGRALETQYFGPGTRLLVL.

The chain is built from TRBV28 and TRBJ1-1; unclear D gene. The germline V and J ends were trimmed by 6 bases and 6 bases, with 14 bases remaining between them. This CDR3 comprises 13 residues. Germline V gene lookup returns CDR1 MDHEN and CDR2 SYDVKM. The CDR3, as DNA: TGTGCCAGCAGGATAACCCACAAGTCTGAAGCTTTCTTT. Amino acids: CASRITHKSEAFF.

The chain uses TRBV7-2 and TRBJ1-2, with a tentative D call TRBD1 (6 bases). In germline, CDR1 is SGHTA, CDR2 FQGNSA. The V and J ends lost 2 bases and 4 bases respectively, with 11 bases between them. This CDR3 is 14 amino acids long. CDR3 protein: CASSLKQGAYGYTF. The CDR3 DNA sequence: TGTGCCAGCAGCTTAAAACAGGGAGCCTATGGCTACACCTTC. Filled out from reference TRBV7-2 and TRBJ1-2, the complete variable domain reads GAGVSQSPSNKVTEKGKDVELRCDPISGHTALYWYRQSLGQGLEFLIYFQGNSAPDKSGLPSDRFSAERTGGSVSTLTIQRTQQEDSAVYLCASSLKQGAYGYTFGSGTRLTVV.

This sequence joins TRBV7-2 and TRBJ2-5, with a tentative D call TRBD1 (6 bases). Germline values: CDR1 SGHTA, CDR2 FQGNSA. The CDR3 loop spans 14 amino acids. Trimming shortened V by 6 bases and J by 2 bases, and 13 bases separated the two germline ends. CDR3 sequence: CASSLGQLQETQYF. The CDR3 nucleotides are TGTGCCAGCAGTCTTGGACAGCTACAAGAGACCCAGTACTTC.

The gene calls are TRBV12-3 or TRBV12-4 and TRBJ2-3, with D uncertain. The CDR3 totals 13 residues. V lost 5 bases and J lost 5, with 11 bases in between. The chain's CDR3 is CASSRGFKDTQYF. CDR3 nucleotides: TGTGCCAGCAGTCGAGGTTTCAAAGATACGCAGTATTTT.

Only one count was recorded for this clone. V is TRBV5-1 and J is TRBJ2-5; weak D call: TRBD2 (6 bases). Trimming cost V 0 bases and J 1 base, with 16 bases left between them. The CDR3 is 17 residues long. From germline, CDR1 is SGHRS and CDR2 YFSETQ. This CDR3 reads CASSLGARSSAQETQYF. The DNA of the CDR3 is TGCGCCAGCAGCTTGGGGGCCCGATCTAGCGCCCAAGAGACCCAGTACTTC.

The rearrangement links TRBV6-5 to TRBJ2-7, with D possibly TRBD1 on 6 matching bases. This CDR3 is 15 amino acids long. The germline gives CDR1 MNHEY, CDR2 SVGAGI. Trimming stripped 0 bases from V and 2 bases from J, with 11 bases between. The CDR3 DNA reads as TGTGCCAGCAGTTACTCGGGCAGGGGAGCCTACGAGCAGTACTTC. It codes for CASSYSGRGAYEQYF.

This chain joins TRBV24-1 and TRBJ1-1; D call uncertain. This CDR3 region has 11 residues. Germline V CDR1 and CDR2: KGHDR, SFDVKD. V lost 4 bases and J lost 8, with 7 bases in between. CDR3 DNA sequence: TGTGCCACCAGTGACCGGAGAGAAGCTTTCTTT. Protein product: CATSDRREAFF.

This chain links TRBV10-3 with TRBJ1-4; TRBD1 matches at 7 bases. This CDR3 has 13 residues. Germline V lookup: CDR1 ENHRY, CDR2 SYGVKD. Unmatched junction bases numbered 3, after V lost 7 bases and J lost 4 bases. The CDR3 nucleotides read TGTGCCATCAAGGGGGCTATTAATGAAAAACTGTTTTTT. It specifies CAIKGAINEKLFF.